The 2 T cell receptor beta chains listed next were all sequenced from one sample in a study of vaccination and CD4 T cells after COVID-19. The Oncomine TCR Beta short-read assay was applied to DNA of cultured CD4+ T cells. TCRdb re-derived calls from the PCR reads in MiXCR, one entry per CDR3 protein. The sample has just under 9,000 distinct CDR3 sequences, 50% to 70% seen once. Their recognized antigens are unknown. Treatment specified: roughly 10-day PBMC culture with coronavirus spike peptide pools or control peptides (ViraFEST assay). The sequencing sample was made of CD4+ T cells from blood, cultured in vitro. The receptor set was obtained from a human donor who had recovered from COVID-19.

Concerning this clonotype itself: An end of the junction does not agree with germline; a read error may underlie this. The chain recombines TRBV20-1 with TRBJ2-3, with D perhaps matching TRBD1 (5 bases). Germline V gene data show CDR1 as DFQATT and CDR2 as SNEGSKA (reference sequence). The length of the CDR3 is 12 residues. The CDR3 DNA follows: TGCAGTGCTACGAACCCGACAGAAACGCAGTATTTT. This gives the protein CSATNPTETQYF.

The chain recombines TRBV30 with TRBJ1-5; D is unresolved. The germline V and J ends were trimmed by 2 bases and 0 bases, with 5 bases remaining between them. From germline, CDR1 is GTSNPN and CDR2 SVGIG (reference sequence). This CDR3 comprises 13 residues. The CDR3 coding sequence is TGTGCCTGGAGTAGGAGTAGCAATCAGCCCCAGCATTTT. Its protein product is CAWSRSSNQPQHF.